Listed below are T cell receptor beta chains from one sample, sequenced in a study of shared clonotypes between healthy human individuals. The method was immunoSEQ multiplex PCR; TCRdb's version includes in-frame clones alone and lacks a portion of them. Of around 2.1 million clones listed, around 95% are singletons. The sequencing input was naive CD4+ T cells sorted from blood. The receptors stem from a young man in good health. Both conserved end residues are part of each CDR3. A D gene is named only where the DNA matches it firmly. Expanded clones get a size class; other rows say once, few or many, or leave the size out.

cdr3_aa cdr3_nt d_call j_call v_call clone_size
CASSFAGTTEKLFF TGTGCCAGCAGTTTTGCGGGCACGACCGAAAAACTGTTTTTT . TRBJ1-4 TRBV28 .
CASSLGHAETQYF TGTGCCAGCAGCTTAGGCCATGCGGAGACCCAGTACTTC . TRBJ2-5 TRBV11-2 .
CASSSVATEAFF TGTGCCAGCAGTTCGGTTGCAACTGAAGCTTTCTTT . TRBJ1-1 TRBV6-5 .
CASREDRVNTEAFF TGTGCCAGCAGGGAGGACAGGGTGAACACTGAAGCTTTCTTT TRBD1 TRBJ1-1 TRBV2 once
CASSRSSGAHYEQYF TGTGCCAGCAGTCGCTCGAGCGGGGCCCACTACGAGCAGTACTTC TRBD2 TRBJ2-7 TRBV6-5 .
CASSRAGYQGYEQYF TGTGCCAGTAGTAGGGCCGGTTACCAGGGATACGAGCAGTACTTC . TRBJ2-7 TRBV19 .
CASSLDDTQYF TGTGCCAGCAGCTTAGATGATACGCAGTATTTT . TRBJ2-3 TRBV11-2 .
CASSLWSARGYTF TGTGCCAGCAGCTTGTGGAGCGCGCGGGGCTACACCTTC . TRBJ1-2 TRBV5-4 .
CASSLTDRDTYTEAFF TGCGCCAGCAGCCTCACCGACAGGGACACCTACACTGAAGCTTTCTTT TRBD1 TRBJ1-1 TRBV4-1 .
CASSLGGGSHQPQHF TGTGCCAGCAGCTTGGGTGGGGGGAGCCATCAGCCCCAGCATTTT . TRBJ1-5 TRBV5-4 few
CASSGPGTSSYEQYF TGTGCCAGCAGCGGTCCCGGGACTAGTAGCTACGAGCAGTACTTC TRBD2 TRBJ2-7 TRBV5-4 .
CASSFGRTYEQYF TGTGCCAGCAGCTTCGGCAGGACCTACGAGCAGTACTTC . TRBJ2-7 TRBV7-2 .
CASSLSGGSNEQYF TGTGCCAGCAGTTTGTCAGGGGGGTCCAACGAGCAGTACTTC . TRBJ2-7 TRBV28 .
CAWRTWTDNTEAFF TGTGCCTGGAGAACCTGGACAGACAACACTGAAGCTTTCTTT . TRBJ1-1 TRBV30 .
CASSDGRERGETQYF TGTGCCAGCAGTGATGGACGGGAACGAGGAGAGACCCAGTACTTC . TRBJ2-5 TRBV6-4 .
CASSDPPSGARNEQFF TGTGCCAGCAGTGATCCCCCTAGCGGGGCCCGCAATGAGCAGTTCTTC TRBD2 TRBJ2-1 TRBV25-1 .
CAWSLSSSTEAFF TGTGCCTGGAGTTTATCAAGTAGCACTGAAGCTTTCTTT . TRBJ1-1 TRBV30 .
CASSANAAQETQYF TGCGCCAGCAGCGCGAACGCGGCCCAAGAGACCCAGTACTTC . TRBJ2-5 TRBV5-1 .
CASSLGQGVGELFF TGTGCCAGCAGCTTGGGTCAGGGCGTCGGGGAGCTGTTTTTT . TRBJ2-2 TRBV5-6 .
CATSRERGGANYGYTF TGTGCCACCAGCAGAGAACGGGGGGGAGCTAACTATGGCTACACCTTC . TRBJ1-2 TRBV15 once
CASRPEAANEKLFF TGCGCCAGCAGGCCGGAGGCGGCTAATGAAAAACTGTTTTTT . TRBJ1-4 TRBV5-1 .
CASSYGAGHQPQHF TGTGCCAGCAGTTACGGAGCAGGGCATCAGCCCCAGCATTTT . TRBJ1-5 TRBV6-5 .
CASSYTDRDRAYEQYF TGTGCCAGCAGTTACACTGACCGGGACAGAGCCTACGAGCAGTACTTC TRBD1 TRBJ2-7 TRBV6-6 .
CASSPGQGGSGSYEQYF TGTGCCAGCTCACCGGGACAGGGTGGTTCGGGATCCTACGAGCAGTACTTC TRBD1 TRBJ2-7 TRBV18 once
CATSSGGMIGSYGYTF TGTGCCACCAGCAGTGGGGGTATGATAGGCTCCTATGGCTACACCTTC . TRBJ1-2 TRBV15 .
CASSQDIGASNQPQHF TGTGCCAGCAGCCAAGATATAGGGGCAAGCAATCAGCCCCAGCATTTT . TRBJ1-5 TRBV4-2 few
CASSVGTSGRPFEQYF TGTGCCAGCAGCGTAGGGACTAGCGGGAGGCCCTTCGAGCAGTACTTC TRBD2 TRBJ2-7 TRBV9 .
CASSYSRAGGNEKLFF TGTGCCAGCAGTTACTCGAGGGCAGGGGGCAATGAAAAACTGTTTTTT TRBD1 TRBJ1-4 TRBV6-6 .
CASSKGENTEAFF TGCGCCAGCAGCAAAGGGGAGAACACTGAAGCTTTCTTT . TRBJ1-1 TRBV5-1 .
CASRTTKWGNQPQHF TGTGCCAGCAGGACAACCAAGTGGGGCAATCAGCCCCAGCATTTT . TRBJ1-5 TRBV28 .
CASSGIYEQYF TGTGCCAGCAGCGGGATATACGAGCAGTACTTC . TRBJ2-7 TRBV11-2 .
CASSTRQGAGNEQFF TGTGCCAGCAGTACCAGACAGGGGGCGGGGAATGAGCAGTTCTTC TRBD1 TRBJ2-1 TRBV5-6 .
CASSLRLDQETQYF TGTGCCAGCAGCTTAAGATTGGACCAAGAGACCCAGTACTTC . TRBJ2-5 TRBV7-9 .
CASSPLGRVEETQYF TGTGCCAGCAGCCCCCTAGGCAGGGTGGAAGAGACCCAGTACTTC . TRBJ2-5 TRBV9 .
CASSEARGRTYEQYF TGTGCCAGCAGTGAAGCCCGCGGGAGAACCTACGAGCAGTACTTC TRBD2 TRBJ2-7 TRBV2 .
CASSALGQNYGYTF TGTGCCAGCAGCGCGCTGGGACAGAACTATGGCTACACCTTC TRBD1 TRBJ1-2 TRBV9 .
CASGYGGTGETQYF TGTGCTAGTGGTTATGGGGGAACTGGAGAGACCCAGTACTTC . TRBJ2-5 TRBV12-5 once
CASRRGLVGSYEQYF TGTGCCAGTCGGAGGGGCCTTGTGGGGTCCTACGAGCAGTACTTC . TRBJ2-7 TRBV19 .
CASSLLQSSYNEQFF TGTGCCAGCTCACTACTCCAGAGCTCCTACAATGAGCAGTTCTTC . TRBJ2-1 TRBV18 .
CASSLDGLNEKLFF TGTGCCAGCAGCTTGGACGGCCTTAATGAAAAACTGTTTTTT . TRBJ1-4 TRBV5-5 .
CASSEMRVEAFF TGTGCCAGCAGTGAAATGAGGGTTGAAGCTTTCTTT . TRBJ1-1 TRBV6-1 .
CASSPEEVSSYEQYF TGTGCCAGCAGTCCCGAAGAGGTATCCTCCTACGAGCAGTACTTC . TRBJ2-7 TRBV6-1 .
CASSPQAKGLNTEAFF TGTGCCAGCTCACCACAAGCGAAAGGGTTGAACACTGAAGCTTTCTTT . TRBJ1-1 TRBV18 once
CASSLEGGYNSPLHF TGTGCCAGCAGTTTAGAGGGGGGGTATAATTCACCCCTCCACTTT . TRBJ1-6 TRBV27 few
CSVRPDTDTQYF TGCAGCGTCCGGCCAGACACAGATACGCAGTATTTT . TRBJ2-3 TRBV29-1 .